This T cell receptor (beta chain) appears in the sequencing data of a study of CD8+ T cells in alopecia areata. Study-wide context: Administration of oral tofacitinib to treated patients was at 5 to 10 mg twice daily. By percentage of affected scalp area, the severity of treated patients was scored.

Findings and caveats of the study: For patients receiving tofacitinib, scalp clonality and expanded CD8+ clones among the top 100 significantly decreased.

Investigators isolated RNA and reverse transcribed it into cDNA to act as the sequencing template. TCRdb's table, derived via immunoSEQ multiplex PCR, lists solely in-frame clones and lacks some. This sample yields approximately 170,000 clones, of which approximately 60% are seen a single time; approximately 14% belongs to the top ten. This clone was counted only a few times. Its target is unknown. The same CDR3 also results from other DNA sequences found in this sample. The treatment here: oral pan-JAK inhibitor, 5-10 mg twice daily. Sorting of PBMCs yielded the CD4+ and CD8+ T cells. The sequence was collected from a human donor with alopecia areata. Sample: CD4+ T cells sorted from blood, taken at week 24, from a patient treated with tofacitinib.

The CDR3 DNA reads TGTGCCAGCAGCCCCGACAGTAACTATGGCTACACCTTC. It yields the protein CASSPDSNYGYTF. The chain couples TRBV7-3 to TRBJ1-2; the D gene is possibly TRBD1 (5 bases). The CDR3 spans 13 residues. Germline V CDR1 and CDR2: SGHTA, FQGTGA. V lost 5 bases to trimming and J lost 1 base, with 8 bases between them.